This TCR beta chain was profiled in a study of T cell responses to AZD1222 COVID-19 vaccine. This table comes from immunoSEQ multiplex PCR, and its TCRdb copy is limited to in-frame clones, with some not included. The sample yields 95,000 to 100,000 clones, around 84% seen once. The CDR3 is made up of 14 amino acids. Germline CDR1 reads MGHDK; CDR2 reads SYGVNS. The junction had 6 bases not matched to a gene; V was cut back by 5 bases and J by 2 bases. The clonotype was recovered from an adult in good health. The chain joins TRBV25-1 to TRBJ2-7; 7 bases match TRBD1. Source: peripheral blood, taken on day 0 of AZD1222 vaccination. The CDR3 loop reads CASSLGTVTYEQYF. The CDR3 DNA reads TGTGCCAGCAGTTTAGGGACAGTTACCTACGAGCAGTACTTC.